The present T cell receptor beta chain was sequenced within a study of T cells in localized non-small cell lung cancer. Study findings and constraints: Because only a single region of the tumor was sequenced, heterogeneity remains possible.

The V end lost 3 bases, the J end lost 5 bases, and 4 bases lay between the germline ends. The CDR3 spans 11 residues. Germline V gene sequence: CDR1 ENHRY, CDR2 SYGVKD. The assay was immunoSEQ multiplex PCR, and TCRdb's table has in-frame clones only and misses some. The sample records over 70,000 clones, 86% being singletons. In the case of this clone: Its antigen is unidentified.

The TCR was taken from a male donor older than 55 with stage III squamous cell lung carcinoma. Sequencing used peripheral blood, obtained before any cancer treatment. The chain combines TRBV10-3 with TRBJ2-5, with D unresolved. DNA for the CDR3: TGTGCCATCAGTGATGGGGAGACCCAGTACTTC. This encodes CAISDGETQYF.